The 10 T cell receptor beta chains in this list originate from one sample, sequenced in a study of T cell clonality in common variable immunodeficiency. Findings and caveats of the study: Reportedly, TCR beta sequences from common variable immunodeficiency showed fewer deletions and N-nucleotide insertions.

Assay: immunoSEQ multiplex PCR; the TCRdb copy retains only in-frame clones and omits some. The sample was found to contain approximately 28,000 clones, and every one recurs. No antigen has been identified for these receptors. What was sequenced was peripheral blood mononuclear cells. The receptors shown here come from a human donor with common variable immunodeficiency.

This clone was detected ten times or more. With the read ending 3 residues before the CDR3 end, the germline J gene is used to fill in that end. J is TRBJ2-2 and V is TRBV30, with D maybe TRBD2 (6 bases). Trimming left V 7 bases short and J 5 bases short, with 20 bases between. CDR1 GTSNPN and CDR2 SVGIG come from the germline V gene (reference sequence). The CDR3 spans 15 residues. CDR3 bases read: TGTGCCTCCCGCAGTTCGGGGAGGACGACCGGGGAG. Protein product: CASRSSGRTTGE. The entire CDR3 reads CASRSSGRTTGELFF.

This clone was recorded many times. The CDR3 is cut off 3 residues early in the read; its end comes from the germline J gene. V usage is TRBV30 and J usage is TRBJ1-5, with 7 bases fitting TRBD1. The V gene's germline CDR1 is GTSNPN and CDR2 SVGIG (reference sequence). J was trimmed by 4 bases and V by 1 base; bases with no gene match: 7. CDR3 length equals 15 residues. The sequenced CDR3 bases are TGTGCCTGGAGTGGCTCGGGACAGCCAAATCAGCCC. This translates into CAWSGSGQPNQP. The complete CDR3 reads CAWSGSGQPNQPQHF.

This clone was seen ten or more times. The read comes to an end 3 residues before the CDR3 does, leaving the germline J gene to fill in the end. This chain links TRBV18 with TRBJ2-7, with TRBD1 matching over 11 bases. With 5 bases clipped from V and 2 bases from J, the junction kept 8 bases outside the gene matches. The CDR3 sequence is 16 residues long. Germline-derived CDR1 and CDR2 are KGHSH and LQKENI. CDR3 DNA (partial): TGTGCCAGCTCAGGACAGGGGGCAGGTATCGCCTACGAG. Translation: CASSGQGAGIAYE. The whole CDR3 protein is CASSGQGAGIAYEQYF.

This clone was seen only a few times. Coverage ceases 3 residues before the CDR3 finishes, and the germline J gene fills in the end. The rearrangement uses TRBV7-9 and TRBJ2-7, with 7 bases identical to TRBD1. V shed 0 bases and J 3 bases; nucleotides not matched to a gene: 5. This CDR3 has 15 residues. Germline V gene data show CDR1 as SEHNR and CDR2 as FQNEAQ (reference sequence). The CDR3 here is CASSLAMGTDYEQYF. The CDR3 DNA, read in part, is TGTGCCAGCAGCTTAGCGATGGGGACAGACTACGAG.

In its sample, this clone was seen many times. Read sequence stops 3 residues before the CDR3 end, and the germline J gene provides the missing end. This chain uses TRBV18 with TRBJ1-2, with a tentative D call TRBD1 (5 bases). The V end lost 3 bases, the J end lost 2 bases, and 7 bases lay between the germline ends. The V gene's germline CDR1 is KGHSH and CDR2 LQKENI. The CDR3 runs to 13 residues. The sequenced CDR3 bases are TGTGCCAGCTCACCTGGGGGGAACTATGGC. Its translation: CASSPGGNYG. Given in full, the CDR3 is CASSPGGNYGYTF.

Comment on this clone: With the read ending 3 residues before the CDR3 end, the germline J gene is used to fill in that end. The chain recombines TRBV7-3 with TRBJ1-4; a weak D match, TRBD1 (6 bases). V was clipped by 0 bases and J by 8 bases, with 16 bases between them. The germline gives CDR1 SGHTA, CDR2 FQGTGA. The CDR3 covers 16 residues. The part of the CDR3 DNA that was read is TGTGCCAGCAGCTTAACAGGGGCAGGGGTCAAGGAAAAA. Protein: CASSLTGAGVKEK. The whole CDR3 sequence is CASSLTGAGVKEKLFF. The full variable domain, with the rest looked up from reference TRBV7-3 and TRBJ1-4, is GAGVSQTPSNKVTEKGKYVELRCDPISGHTALYWYRQSLGQGPEFLIYFQGTGAADDSGLPNDRFFAVRPEGSVSTLKIQRTERGDSAVYLCASSLTGAGVKEKLFFGSGTQLSVL.

This clone has a count of ten or more. Sequencing ends 3 residues short of the CDR3 end; the germline J gene provides the rest. J is TRBJ1-3 and V is TRBV9, with 9 nucleotides matching TRBD1. The germline gives CDR1 SGDLS, CDR2 YYNGEE. V was pared by 5 bases and J by 0 bases, with 15 bases of the junction left unmatched. The CDR3 is 19 residues long. The CDR3 loop is CASSKSGTGLPLSGNTIYF. The sequenced CDR3 bases are TGTGCCAGCAGTAAGTCCGGGACAGGGTTGCCCCTCTCTGGAAACACC.

In the case of this clone: The CDR3 goes on 3 residues after the read ends, and that part is filled in from the germline J gene. The chain couples TRBV6-2 or TRBV6-3 to TRBJ2-7; TRBD2 matches 9 bases. Germline assignment: CDR1 MNHEY and CDR2 SVGEGT. The CDR3 has 14 amino acids. With V trimmed by 4 bases and J by 0 bases, 1 base remained unmatched. Incomplete CDR3 DNA: TGTGCCAGCAGTTTTAGCGGGAGCTCCTACGAG. Encoded protein: CASSFSGSSYE. The CDR3 in its entirety is CASSFSGSSYEQYF.

This clone appeared many times. The read terminates 3 residues before the CDR3 end, so the remaining end is supplied by the germline J gene. V and J are TRBV2 and TRBJ2-3, with TRBD2 matching 8 bases. Germline CDR1 SNHLY, CDR2 FYNNEI. V gave up 6 bases and J gave up 0 bases; unmatched junction bases: 8. The CDR3 sequence is 16 residues long. The CDR3 loop reads CASRKGTSGSTDTQYF. The sequenced part of the CDR3 DNA is TGTGCCAGCAGGAAGGGAACTAGCGGTAGCACAGATACG.

This clone was recorded many times. The read stops 3 residues short of the end of the CDR3; the missing end is completed from the germline J gene. The J gene is TRBJ1-5, the V gene TRBV20-1; a weak D match, TRBD1 (6 bases). Trimming stripped 6 bases from V and 0 bases from J, with 18 bases between. This CDR3 has 16 residues. Germline V CDR1 and CDR2: DFQATT, SNEGSKA (reference sequence). The DNA read from the CDR3 is TGCAGTGCAGTCCTGGGGGCGAGGTATAGCAATCAGCCC. Amino acid sequence: CSAVLGARYSNQP. The entire CDR3 protein reads CSAVLGARYSNQPQHF.